A single sample is the source of the 11 T cell receptor beta chains below, sequenced in a study of blood T cell repertoires in COVID-19. Here immunoSEQ multiplex PCR was the method, and the copy in TCRdb shows in-frame clones only, minus some. Found here are 82,000 or so clones, approximately 90% of them singletons; the top ten hold more than 0.95%. Input material: PBMCs or T cells enriched from blood (not recorded which). These receptors were collected from a woman aged 45-59 years with acute COVID-19.

The chain employs TRBV11-2 and TRBJ2-1; 7 bases are shared with TRBD2. J was trimmed by 5 bases and V by 3 bases; bases with no gene match: 1. Germline loops: CDR1 SGHAT, CDR2 FQNNGV. CDR3 length: 13 residues. The CDR3 DNA reads as TGTGCCAGCAGCTTTGCGGGGGACAATGAGCAGTTCTTC. This codes for CASSFAGDNEQFF. Based on the CDR3 plus reference TRBV11-2 and TRBJ2-1, the full variable domain is EAGVAQSPRYKIIEKRQSVAFWCNPISGHATLYWYQQILGQGPKLLIQFQNNGVVDDSQLPKDRFSAERLKGVDSTLKIQPAKLEDSAVYLCASSFAGDNEQFFGPGTRLTVL.

The chain links TRBV25-1 to TRBJ1-5; possibly TRBD1 for D (6 bases). The CDR3 spans 15 residues. The germline gives CDR1 MGHDK, CDR2 SYGVNS. Trimming cost V 5 bases and J 6 bases, with 17 bases left between them. The DNA for the CDR3 is TGTGCCAGCAGTTCCGGGGGGGGGCCCGGTCAGCCCCAGCATTTT. This encodes CASSSGGGPGQPQHF.

The chain is built from TRBV19 and TRBJ1-4, with 8 bases that match TRBD1. The germline gives CDR1 LNHDA, CDR2 SQIVND (reference sequence). The CDR3 is made up of 16 amino acids. V lost 5 bases to trimming and J lost 2 bases; unmatched junction nucleotides: 7. CDR3 DNA sequence: TGTGCCAGTAGTTTTCGACAGGGGCGGACTAATGAAAAACTGTTTTTT. Residues: CASSFRQGRTNEKLFF.

The rearrangement uses TRBV7-8 and TRBJ2-7; D is unclear. Germline V gene lookup returns CDR1 SGHVS and CDR2 FQNEAQ. The germline V and J ends were trimmed by 3 bases and 6 bases, with 12 bases remaining between them. This CDR3 region has 13 residues. CDR3 protein: CASSLCEFCEQYF. The CDR3 coding sequence is TGTGCCAGCAGCTTGTGCGAATTTTGCGAGCAGTACTTC. Variable domain in full (rest from reference TRBV7-8 and TRBJ2-7): GAGVSQSPRYKVAKRGQDVALRCDPISGHVSLFWYQQALGQGPEFLTYFQNEAQLDKSGLPSDRFFAERPEGSVSTLKIQRTQQEDSAVYLCASSLCEFCEQYFGPGTRLTVT.

The chain couples TRBV3-1 (or the pseudogene TRBV3-2) to TRBJ2-7, with 7 bases that match TRBD1. CDR3 length: 13 residues. The ends lost 5 bases at V and 7 bases at J; junction bases unmatched: 8. Per the germline V gene, CDR1 is LGHDT and CDR2 is YNNKEL (reference sequence). CDR3 DNA sequence: TGTGCCAGCAGCTCTTCGAGGGGGCGGGAGCAGTACTTC. It encodes CASSSSRGREQYF.

The chain combines TRBV6-4 with TRBJ1-1, with D possibly matching TRBD1 (6 bases). Looked up from germline, CDR1 is MRHNA and CDR2 is SNTAGT. This CDR3 region has 14 residues. Between the trimmed V and J ends, which lost 10 bases and 6 bases, there was a span of 21 bases. CDR3: CATRTNRDVAEAFF. Here the CDR3 DNA reads TGTGCCACCAGAACAAACAGGGATGTCGCTGAAGCTTTCTTT.

The chain uses TRBV10-3 and TRBJ2-7, with TRBD1 matching over 7 bases. Germline loops: CDR1 ENHRY, CDR2 SYGVKD. With 2 bases clipped from V and 2 bases from J, the junction kept 6 bases outside the gene matches. The CDR3 totals 15 residues. CDR3 in amino acids: CAISETQGRAYEQYF. The CDR3 DNA is TGTGCCATCAGTGAGACACAGGGGAGAGCCTACGAGCAGTACTTC.

The rearrangement joins TRBV24-1 to TRBJ2-2; D is unclear. This CDR3 comprises 13 residues. Trimming took 4 bases from V and 8 from J, leaving 10 bases between them. Germline-derived CDR1 and CDR2 are KGHDR and SFDVKD. The CDR3: CATSDRLRGELFF. The CDR3 coding sequence is TGTGCCACCAGTGACCGGTTGAGAGGGGAGCTGTTTTTT.

CDR3 coding DNA: TGTGCCAGCAGGCTAAGAACTGAAGCTTTCTTT. It translates to CASRLRTEAFF. The rearrangement links TRBV21-1 to TRBJ1-1. TRBV21-1 constitutes a pseudogene. The CDR3 sequence is 11 residues long.

The J gene is TRBJ2-1, the V gene TRBV7-9; a weak D match, TRBD2 (6 bases). CDR3 length: 15 residues. The germline CDR1 and CDR2 sequences are SEHNR and FQNEAQ (reference sequence). Trimming pared 6 bases from V and 2 bases from J, leaving 14 bases between. CDR3: CASSPAGSTYNEQFF. CDR3 sequence (DNA): TGTGCCAGCAGTCCAGCCGGGAGCACCTACAATGAGCAGTTCTTC.

The chain has TRBV9 and TRBJ2-2; TRBD2 aligns across 12 bases. CDR1 SGDLS and CDR2 YYNGEE come from the germline V gene. V gave up 3 bases and J gave up 7 bases; unmatched junction bases: 10. This CDR3 has 17 residues. In DNA form, the CDR3 reads TGTGCCAGCAGCGCGCGACTAGCGGGAGCCCGGAGCGGGGAGCTGTTTTTT. Translation: CASSARLAGARSGELFF. Complete variable domain (other parts from reference TRBV9 and TRBJ2-2): DSGVTQTPKHLITATGQRVTLRCSPRSGDLSVYWYQQSLDQGLQFLIQYYNGEERAKGNILERFSAQQFPDLHSELNLSSLELGDSALYFCASSARLAGARSGELFFGEGSRLTVL.